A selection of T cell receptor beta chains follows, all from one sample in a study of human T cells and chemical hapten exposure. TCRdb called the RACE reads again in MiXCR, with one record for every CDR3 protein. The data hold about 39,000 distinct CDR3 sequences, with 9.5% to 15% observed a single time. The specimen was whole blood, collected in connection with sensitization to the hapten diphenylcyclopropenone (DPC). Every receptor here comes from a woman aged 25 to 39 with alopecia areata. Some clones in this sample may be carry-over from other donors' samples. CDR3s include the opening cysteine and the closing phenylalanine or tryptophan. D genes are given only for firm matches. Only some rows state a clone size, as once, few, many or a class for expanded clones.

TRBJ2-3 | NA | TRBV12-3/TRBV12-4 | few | CASTTYTSTDTQYF | TGTGCCAGCACCACCTATACTAGCACAGATACGCAGTATTTT
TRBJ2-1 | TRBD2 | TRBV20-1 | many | CSAAGRGRSGNEQFF | TGCAGTGCGGCTGGACGCGGGAGGTCCGGCAATGAGCAGTTCTTC
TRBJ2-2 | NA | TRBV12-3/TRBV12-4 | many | CASSLAPLNTGELFF | TGTGCCAGCAGTTTAGCACCGTTGAACACCGGGGAGCTGTTTTTT
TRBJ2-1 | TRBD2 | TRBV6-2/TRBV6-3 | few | CASKGLAGLYNEQFF | TGTGCCAGCAAGGGACTAGCGGGACTCTACAATGAGCAGTTCTTC
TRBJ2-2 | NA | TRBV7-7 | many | CASSPRGDGELFF | TGTGCCAGCAGCCCAAGGGGGGACGGGGAGCTGTTTTTT
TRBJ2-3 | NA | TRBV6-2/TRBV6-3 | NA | CASSVTGGRTDTQYF | TGTGCCAGCAGTGTCACTGGCGGCCGCACAGATACGCAGTATTTT
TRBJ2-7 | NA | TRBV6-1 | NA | CASGIYEQYF | TGTGCCAGCGGGATCTACGAGCAGTACTTC
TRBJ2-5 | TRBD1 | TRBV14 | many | CASSMRDRYQETQYF | TGTGCCAGCAGCATGAGGGACAGATACCAAGAGACCCAGTACTTC
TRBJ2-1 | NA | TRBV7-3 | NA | CASSSSRSSYNEQFF | TGTGCCAGCAGCTCCAGCCGGAGCTCCTACAATGAGCAGTTCTTC
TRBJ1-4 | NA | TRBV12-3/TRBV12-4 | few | CASSLNGPRREKLFF | TGTGCCAGCAGTCTTAACGGACCGAGACGGGAAAAACTGTTTTTT
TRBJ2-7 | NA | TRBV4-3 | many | CASSPRGESYEQYF | TGCGCCAGCAGCCCCAGGGGGGAGTCCTACGAGCAGTACTTC
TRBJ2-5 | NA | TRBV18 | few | CASSPPGGETQYF | TGTGCCAGCTCACCACCGGGGGGAGAGACCCAGTACTTC
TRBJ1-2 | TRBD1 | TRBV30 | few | CAWEPGTAYGYTF | TGTGCCTGGGAGCCCGGGACAGCCTATGGCTACACCTTC
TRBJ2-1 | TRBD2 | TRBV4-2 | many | CASSQVSGGSEQFF | TGTGCCAGCAGCCAAGTCTCGGGGGGTAGTGAGCAGTTCTTC
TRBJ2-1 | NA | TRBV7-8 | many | CASSLFGWTYQGYNEQFF | TGTGCCAGCAGCTTATTCGGATGGACTTACCAGGGGTACAATGAGCAGTTCTTC
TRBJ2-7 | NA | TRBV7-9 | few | CASSFPGITYEQYF | TGTGCCAGCAGCTTTCCCGGGATCACCTACGAGCAGTACTTC
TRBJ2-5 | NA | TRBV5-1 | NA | CASSLGDGKETQYF | TGCGCCAGCAGCTTGGGGGACGGAAAAGAGACCCAGTACTTC
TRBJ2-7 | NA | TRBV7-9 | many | CASSRGEEGEQYF | TGTGCCAGCAGCAGGGGGGAAGAAGGGGAGCAGTACTTC
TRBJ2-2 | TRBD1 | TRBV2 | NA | CASTPDRADGGELFF | TGTGCCAGCACCCCTGACAGGGCCGATGGCGGGGAGCTGTTTTTT
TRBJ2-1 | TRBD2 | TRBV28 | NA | CASSVLAGDDNEQFF | TGTGCCAGCAGCGTACTAGCGGGAGACGACAATGAGCAGTTCTTC
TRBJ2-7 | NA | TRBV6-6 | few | CASTGSPHEQYF | TGTGCCAGCACGGGCTCCCCCCACGAGCAGTACTTC
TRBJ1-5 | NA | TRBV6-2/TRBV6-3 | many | CASSYRPSLDQPQHF | TGTGCCAGCAGTTATAGGCCCAGCCTTGATCAGCCCCAGCATTTT
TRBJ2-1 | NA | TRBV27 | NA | CASSLGYEQFF | TGTGCCAGCAGTTTAGGTTATGAGCAGTTCTTC
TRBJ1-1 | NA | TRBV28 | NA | CASSLYGGHTEAFF | TGTGCCAGCAGTTTATATGGGGGCCACACTGAAGCTTTCTTT
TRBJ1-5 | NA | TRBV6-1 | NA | CASSEDYRNQPQHF | TGTGCCAGCAGTGAAGATTATCGCAATCAGCCCCAGCATTTT
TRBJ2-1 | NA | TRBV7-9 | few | CASSYSNEQFF | TGTGCCAGCAGCTATAGCAATGAGCAGTTCTTC
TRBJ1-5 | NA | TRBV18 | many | CASSPTGPPGPQHF | TGTGCCAGCTCACCCACAGGGCCACCAGGGCCCCAGCATTTT
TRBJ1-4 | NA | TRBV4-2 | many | CASRGGNEKLFF | TGTGCCAGCAGGGGAGGAAATGAAAAACTGTTTTTT
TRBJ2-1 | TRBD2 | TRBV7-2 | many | CASSSTGTSRTNEQFF | TGTGCCAGCAGTTCCACCGGGACTAGCAGAACCAATGAGCAGTTCTTC
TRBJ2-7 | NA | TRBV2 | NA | CASRQAYEHYF | TGTGCCAGCAGACAGGCCTACGAGCATTACTTC
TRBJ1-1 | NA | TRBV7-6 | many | CASSLFQGMLSSTEAFF | TGTGCCAGCAGCTTATTCCAGGGAATGTTATCGAGCACTGAAGCTTTCTTT
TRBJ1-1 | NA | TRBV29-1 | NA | CSVEEWTAQNTEAFF | TGCAGCGTTGAGGAATGGACGGCTCAGAACACTGAAGCTTTCTTT
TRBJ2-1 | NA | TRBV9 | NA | CASSVLDSFYNEQFF | TGTGCCAGCAGCGTACTTGACAGTTTCTACAATGAGCAGTTCTTC
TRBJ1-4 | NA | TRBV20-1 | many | CSALGGGEKLFF | TGCAGTGCCCTGGGGGGAGGGGAAAAACTGTTTTTT
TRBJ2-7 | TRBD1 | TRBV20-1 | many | CSVFRQGADEQYF | TGCAGTGTCTTCCGACAGGGGGCGGACGAGCAGTACTTC
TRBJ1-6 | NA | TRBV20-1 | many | CSAREPGLYNSPLHF | TGCAGTGCTAGAGAACCGGGACTGTATAATTCACCCCTCCACTTT
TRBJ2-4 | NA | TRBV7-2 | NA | CASSTEIAKNIQYF | TGTGCCAGCAGCACGGAGATAGCCAAAAACATTCAGTACTTC
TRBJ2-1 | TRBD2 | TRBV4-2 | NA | CASSQAGTSGFNEQFF | TGTGCCAGCAGCCAGGCCGGGACTAGCGGGTTTAATGAGCAGTTCTTC
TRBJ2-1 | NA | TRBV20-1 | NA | CSARGRRNEQFF | TGCAGTGCTAGGGGGAGGAGAAATGAGCAGTTCTTC
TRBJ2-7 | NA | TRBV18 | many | CASSPIGVGEQYF | TGTGCCAGCTCACCAATAGGGGTTGGGGAGCAGTACTTC
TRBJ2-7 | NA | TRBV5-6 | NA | CASSLLAGNYEQYF | TGTGCCAGCAGCTTGTTGGCGGGAAACTACGAGCAGTACTTC
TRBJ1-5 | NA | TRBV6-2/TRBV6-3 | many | CASKEVHQPQHF | TGTGCCAGCAAAGAGGTACATCAGCCCCAGCATTTT
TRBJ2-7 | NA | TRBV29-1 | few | CSVETVPYEQYF | TGCAGCGTCGAGACAGTCCCCTACGAGCAGTACTTC
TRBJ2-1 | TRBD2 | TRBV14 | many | CASSQAGGSVSNEQFF | TGTGCCAGCAGCCAAGCGGGAGGGAGCGTGTCCAATGAGCAGTTCTTC
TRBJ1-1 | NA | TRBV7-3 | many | CASSPTRHNTEAFF | TGTGCCAGCAGCCCTACGCGGCACAACACTGAAGCTTTCTTT
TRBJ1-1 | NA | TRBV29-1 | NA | CSVLPDPNTEAFF | TGCAGCGTTCTTCCCGACCCGAACACTGAAGCTTTCTTT
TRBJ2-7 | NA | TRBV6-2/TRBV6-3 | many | CASSGGFSYEQYF | TGTGCCAGCAGTGGCGGGTTCTCCTACGAGCAGTACTTC
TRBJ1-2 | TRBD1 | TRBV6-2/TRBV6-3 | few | CASSYGQGSWYGYTF | TGTGCCAGCAGTTACGGACAGGGATCATGGTATGGCTACACCTTC
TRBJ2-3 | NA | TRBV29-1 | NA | CSVVGPRTQYF | TGCAGCGTTGTCGGGCCCAGAACGCAGTATTTT
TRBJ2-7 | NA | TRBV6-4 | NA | CASSDGLSRRGYEQYF | TGTGCCAGCAGTGACGGATTATCCCGAAGGGGGTACGAGCAGTACTTC
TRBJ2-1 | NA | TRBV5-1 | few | CASSELAWKFF | TGCGCCAGCAGCGAACTAGCTTGGAAGTTCTTC
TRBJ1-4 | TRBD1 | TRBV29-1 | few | CSVETRQGGEKLFF | TGCAGCGTTGAAACCCGGCAGGGGGGTGAAAAACTGTTTTTT